This is a list of T cell receptor beta chains from one sample in a study of a mutant IDH1 vaccine in newly diagnosed glioma. The table came from immunoSEQ multiplex PCR; TCRdb's copy has only in-frame clones and leaves some out. Of 35,000 to 50,000 clones in the sample, 85% to 95% were seen once. These receptors are not linked to any known antigen. The sequencing used PBMCs, collected from a glioma patient whose treatment included an IDH1 peptide vaccine. These receptor sequences come from a man aged 50 or older with glioma. Each CDR3 is given with its conserved first and last residue. The D gene is left open where the match is weak. Where a row states a size, it is once, few, many or the class of an expanded clone; other rows omit it.

CDR3 length: 19; clone size: NA; V gene: TRBV19; J gene: TRBJ1-5; D gene: NA; CDR3 DNA: TGTGCCAGTATGCCCCGATCCCCCGCTCAGGCCTTTAGCAATCAGCCCCAGCATTTT; CDR3 protein: CASMPRSPAQAFSNQPQHF
CDR3 length: 17; clone size: NA; V gene: TRBV7-6; J gene: TRBJ2-7; D gene: TRBD1; CDR3 DNA: TGTGCCAGCAGCCCATCTACCGGGACAGCGACCTCCTACGAGCAGTACTTC; CDR3 protein: CASSPSTGTATSYEQYF
CDR3 length: 11; clone size: NA; V gene: TRBV10-3; J gene: TRBJ1-1; D gene: NA; CDR3 DNA: TGTGCCATCAGAGAGGACACTGAAGCTTTCTTT; CDR3 protein: CAIREDTEAFF
CDR3 length: 14; clone size: once; V gene: TRBV29-1; J gene: TRBJ1-2; D gene: NA; CDR3 DNA: TGCAGCGTCGTTAAACCCGGGACCGAATATGGCTACACCTTC; CDR3 protein: CSVVKPGTEYGYTF
CDR3 length: 15; clone size: NA; V gene: TRBV5-1; J gene: TRBJ1-2; D gene: NA; CDR3 DNA: TGCGCCAGCAGCTTGGCCCCCTACGGGGACAATGGCTACACCTTC; CDR3 protein: CASSLAPYGDNGYTF
CDR3 length: 15; clone size: NA; V gene: TRBV5-1; J gene: TRBJ1-2; D gene: TRBD1; CDR3 DNA: TGCGCCAGCAGCCCAACAGGGGGCTCTAACTATGGCTACACCTTC; CDR3 protein: CASSPTGGSNYGYTF
CDR3 length: 13; clone size: NA; V gene: TRBV29-1; J gene: TRBJ1-1; D gene: TRBD1; CDR3 DNA: TGCAGCGCCTTTTACCCCGGACAGGGAGAAGCTTTCTTT; CDR3 protein: CSAFYPGQGEAFF
CDR3 length: 15; clone size: NA; V gene: TRBV2; J gene: TRBJ2-6; D gene: NA; CDR3 DNA: TGTGCCAGCAGTAAACAGGGCCCAGGGGCCAACGTCCTGACTTTC; CDR3 protein: CASSKQGPGANVLTF
CDR3 length: 15; clone size: NA; V gene: TRBV5-1; J gene: TRBJ2-5; D gene: TRBD1; CDR3 DNA: TGCGCCAGCAGCCCCCGGACAGGGGCAGGGGAGACCCAGTACTTC; CDR3 protein: CASSPRTGAGETQYF
CDR3 length: 16; clone size: NA; V gene: TRBV11-2; J gene: TRBJ1-4; D gene: NA; CDR3 DNA: TGTGCCAGCAGCTTAGTAGCCCCTGCCAGCCTTGAAAAACTGTTTTTT; CDR3 protein: CASSLVAPASLEKLFF